These 19 T cell receptor beta chains originate from one sample sequenced in a study of shared clonotypes between healthy human individuals (dated by TCRdb to 2019 to 2021). For the CD8 naive samples, CD45RO-negative cells were positively selected for CCR7, yielding a CD45RA+CCR7+ population from which TemRA cells were excluded. Library construction relied on the immunoSEQ multiplex PCR assay. TCRdb re-hosts the immuneACCESS table, in-frame sequences only. Its copies lack some clones; in the studies checked, an unresolved V gene accounts for under half of them, and the cause for the rest is not known. In all, the sample holds around 550,000 clones, and approximately 95% of those were seen once. The ten top clones hold over 0.095% of the sample. Source material: naive CD8+ T cells sorted from blood. The intended sense of this specimen's cell subset or site label: CD45RA+CCR7+. These receptors were obtained from a woman under 40 in good health.

The genes are TRBV7-8 and TRBJ2-2; D is unresolved. Between the trimmed V and J ends, which lost 3 bases and 1 base, there was a span of 9 bases. In germline, CDR1 is SGHVS, CDR2 FQNEAQ. The CDR3 totals 15 residues. The CDR3 loop is CASSFGPRNTGELFF. As DNA, the CDR3 is TGTGCCAGCAGCTTCGGACCTCGGAACACCGGGGAGCTGTTTTTT.

V gene TRBV5-5 combines with J gene TRBJ2-7; TRBD1 aligns across 7 bases. J lost 5 bases, V lost 4 bases, and 12 bases had no gene match. Germline assignment: CDR1 SGHKS and CDR2 YYEKEE (reference sequence). This CDR3 has 15 residues. CDR3 nucleotide sequence: TGTGCCAGCAGCCACACCCAGGGGGAATTGGACGAGCAGTACTTC. Protein: CASSHTQGELDEQYF.

This chain uses TRBV29-1 with TRBJ2-1, with D perhaps TRBD2 (6 bases). Germline V gene sequence: CDR1 SQVTM, CDR2 ANQGSEA. CDR3 size: 14 residues. V dropped 4 bases and J dropped 0 bases, with 10 bases sitting between them. CDR3 residues: CSVVGGSSYNEQFF. CDR3 bases: TGCAGCGTTGTTGGGGGGAGCTCCTACAATGAGCAGTTCTTC.

The V gene is TRBV5-4, the J gene TRBJ2-1; 7 nucleotides line up with TRBD1. V was pared by 1 base and J by 6 bases, with 1 base of the junction left unmatched. This CDR3 has 13 residues. Germline CDR1 SGHNT, CDR2 YYREEE (reference sequence). CDR3 protein: CASSLTGANEQFF. The CDR3 DNA is TGTGCCAGCAGCTTGACAGGGGCCAATGAGCAGTTCTTC.

V gene TRBV13 combines with J gene TRBJ2-2; TRBD2 aligns across 9 bases. Germline CDR1 PRHDT, CDR2 FYEKMQ (reference sequence). V gave up 3 bases and J gave up 3 bases; unmatched junction bases: 2. The CDR3 is 15 residues long. In DNA form, the CDR3 reads TGTGCCAGCAGCTTCAGCGGGAGGCACACCGGGGAGCTGTTTTTT. Translating it yields CASSFSGRHTGELFF.

CDR3 nucleotides: TGTGCCAGCAGCTTAACAGGGATGGATACGCAGTATTTT. This gives the protein CASSLTGMDTQYF. The rearrangement joins TRBV11-3 to TRBJ2-3; maybe TRBD1 (6 bases). Germline-derived CDR1 and CDR2 are SGHNT and YENEEA. The CDR3 extends over 13 amino acids. Trimming cost V 2 bases and J 6 bases, with 9 bases left between them.

The chain recombines TRBV27 with TRBJ2-7; 8 bases line up with TRBD1. V trimming: 5 bases; J trimming: 7 bases; junction bases outside the gene matches: 10. This CDR3 is 14 amino acids long. CDR1 is MNHEY, CDR2 SMNVEV, per germline (reference sequence). The CDR3 coding sequence is TGTGCCAGCAGTCTCTCCGGGACAGGTCTTGAGCAGTACTTC. Protein product: CASSLSGTGLEQYF.

This chain links TRBV21-1 with TRBJ2-7; TRBD2, the D gene given by the table, was not confirmed from the DNA. TRBV21-1 is a listed pseudogene. This CDR3 region has 16 residues. CDR3 sequence: CASSKAPSGYSYEQYF. DNA of the CDR3: TGTGCCAGCAGCAAAGCTCCTAGCGGTTACTCCTACGAGCAGTACTTC.

This clone showed up just a few times. V is TRBV29-1 and J is TRBJ1-1; D is perhaps TRBD1 (6 bases). Trimming cost V 4 bases and J 5 bases, with 14 bases left between them. The CDR3 covers 13 residues. Per the germline V gene, CDR1 is SQVTM and CDR2 is ANQGSEA. CDR3 protein: CSVVGGRVTEAFF. CDR3 bases: TGCAGCGTTGTCGGGGGGCGCGTGACTGAAGCTTTCTTT.

The chain combines TRBV7-6 with TRBJ2-5; unclear D gene. The germline V gene has CDR1 SGHVS and CDR2 FNYEAQ. V lost 2 bases and J lost 2, with 12 bases in between. This CDR3 spans 15 amino acids. CDR3: CASSLILVGQETQYF. CDR3 nucleotides: TGTGCCAGCAGCTTAATTTTGGTGGGGCAAGAGACCCAGTACTTC.

CDR3 coding DNA: TGTGCCAGCAGCTCCCAGCCGGGACTGCTATACACCGGGGAGCTGTTTTTT. It specifies CASSSQPGLLYTGELFF. V is TRBV11-2 and J is TRBJ2-2, with a possible D match to TRBD2 (6 bases). The CDR3 spans 17 residues. Trimming took off 4 bases at V and 3 bases at J, with 18 bases between the two ends. The germline V gene encodes CDR1 SGHAT and CDR2 FQNNGV.

The CDR3 loop is CASSEGQGGEAFF. The CDR3 DNA is TGTGCCAGCAGTGAGGGACAGGGGGGTGAAGCTTTCTTT. The rearrangement uses TRBV25-1 and TRBJ1-1; 11 nucleotides line up with TRBD1. CDR1 and CDR2 from the germline V gene are MGHDK and SYGVNS. V trimming: 3 bases; J trimming: 7 bases; junction bases outside the gene matches: 1. The CDR3 has 13 residues. The variable domain in full, completed from reference TRBV25-1 and TRBJ1-1, reads EADIYQTPRYLVIGTGKKITLECSQTMGHDKMYWYQQDPGMELHLIHYSYGVNSTEKGDLSSESTVSRIRTEHFPLTLESARPSHTSQYLCASSEGQGGEAFFGQGTRLTVV.

This rearrangement joins TRBV10-1 to TRBJ2-7, with 11 positions matching TRBD2. Germline V CDR1 and CDR2: WNHNN, SYGVQD (reference sequence). The CDR3 sequence is 16 residues long. V trimming: 4 bases; J trimming: 2 bases; junction bases outside the gene matches: 7. The CDR3 here is CASSGPGTSGTYEQYF. The CDR3 DNA reads TGCGCCAGCAGTGGACCCGGGACTAGCGGCACCTACGAGCAGTACTTC.

A remark on this clone: Other DNA sequences of this sample code for an identical CDR3. The chain joins TRBV7-9 to TRBJ1-3; D call uncertain. Trimming cost V 5 bases and J 0 bases, with 11 bases left between them. Germline-derived CDR1 and CDR2 are SEHNR and FQNEAQ (reference sequence). The CDR3 has 15 amino acids. CDR3 bases: TGTGCCAGCAGCGCTACAGTCTCCTCTGGAAACACCATATATTTT. It translates to CASSATVSSGNTIYF.

The chain joins TRBV11-3 to TRBJ2-2, with D possibly being TRBD2 (6 bases). V was clipped by 5 bases and J by 8 bases, with 9 bases between them. CDR1 and CDR2 from the germline V gene are SGHNT and YENEEA. The CDR3 totals 12 residues. For the CDR3, the DNA is TGTGCCAGCAGCCATCTAGCGGGGGAGCTGTTTTTT. Protein: CASSHLAGELFF.

This clone was observed a single time. The rearrangement uses TRBV7-6 and TRBJ2-7, with 9 bases fitting TRBD1. Trimming at V came to 3 bases and at J to 2 bases, leaving 8 bases not matched to a gene. The CDR3 consists of 16 residues. Per the germline V gene, CDR1 is SGHVS and CDR2 is FNYEAQ. The CDR3 is CASSFAAGQGTYEQYF. The CDR3, as DNA: TGTGCCAGCAGCTTTGCCGCGGGACAGGGAACCTACGAGCAGTACTTC.

Comments on this clone: Different DNA sequences within this sample yield the same CDR3. The gene calls are TRBV27 and TRBJ2-7; D unresolved. The V end was cut by 3 bases, the J end by 1 base, with 10 bases between. Germline V gene data show CDR1 as MNHEY and CDR2 as SMNVEV (reference sequence). There are 14 residues in the CDR3. CDR3 residues: CASSFSGPSYEQYF. The CDR3 DNA is TGTGCCAGCAGTTTTTCGGGTCCTTCCTACGAGCAGTACTTC.

The rearrangement uses TRBV4-1 and TRBJ1-2; 10 bases map to TRBD1. After removal of 7 bases from V and 10 bases from J, the junction contained 12 bases not matched to a gene. CDR3 size: 14 residues. Germline V lookup: CDR1 MGHRA, CDR2 YSYEKL. CDR3 amino acids: CASTNFGTGVDYTF. DNA of the CDR3: TGCGCCAGCACCAACTTTGGGACAGGGGTGGACTACACCTTC.

The chain links TRBV2 to TRBJ1-4; D may be TRBD1 (6 bases). V was pared by 3 bases and J by 4 bases, with 12 bases between. Germline CDR1 reads SNHLY; CDR2 reads FYNNEI. This CDR3 has 15 residues. The CDR3 reads CASSDRQANNEKLFF. The CDR3 DNA is TGTGCCAGCAGTGACCGACAGGCGAATAATGAAAAACTGTTTTTT.